This entry lists 13 T cell receptor beta chains sequenced from one sample in a study of human T cells and chemical hapten exposure. MiXCR, applied by TCRdb to the RACE reads, yields one record per CDR3 protein. This repertoire shows 55,000 to 85,000 distinct CDR3 sequences, 9.8% found once; its top ten account for roughly 3.3%. The time point denotes: patch test 1, 2 weeks after DPC sensitization. Documented treatment: therapeutic diphenylcyclopropenone sensitization with weekly scalp DPC. The source was whole blood, collected in connection with sensitization to the hapten diphenylcyclopropenone (DPC). The receptors derive from a woman aged 40-49 years with alopecia areata. Some clones in this sample may be carry-over from other donors' samples.

There are a few counts of this clonotype. The genes are TRBV18 and TRBJ2-1; 11 bases are shared with TRBD2. Germline loops: CDR1 KGHSH, CDR2 LQKENI. The CDR3 spans 19 residues. V dropped 6 bases and J dropped 5; count of bases not matched to a gene: 18. In nucleotides, the CDR3 is TGTGCCAGCTCCCCTCTCATGGCGAGACTAGCGGGACTAGACAATGAGCAGTTCTTC. This translates into CASSPLMARLAGLDNEQFF.

This clonotype was seen repeatedly, ten times or more. The chain joins TRBV7-9 to TRBJ1-2, with TRBD1 as a possible D gene (5 bases). This CDR3 is built from 15 residues. Trimming shortened V by 5 bases and J by 2 bases, and 15 bases separated the two germline ends. CDR1 SEHNR and CDR2 FQNEAQ come from the germline V gene (reference sequence). In DNA form, the CDR3 reads TGTGCCAGCAGCCCCCCAGGGCAAACAAACTATGGCTACACCTTC. This gives the protein CASSPPGQTNYGYTF.

The chain couples TRBV5-6 to TRBJ1-2; 8 positions agree with TRBD1. The ends lost 4 bases at V and 6 bases at J; junction bases unmatched: 5. The germline gives CDR1 SGHDT, CDR2 YYEEEE. This CDR3 has 13 amino acids. In DNA form, the CDR3 reads TGTGCCAGCAGCCCCAGGGGGCAGGATGGCTACACCTTC. Protein: CASSPRGQDGYTF.

This clonotype was detected ten times or more. The rearrangement uses TRBV6-1 and TRBJ2-1, with 9 bases that match TRBD2. Germline V gene sequence: CDR1 MNHNS, CDR2 SASEGT. V gave up 7 bases and J gave up 3 bases; unmatched junction bases: 4. The CDR3 sequence is 14 residues long. In DNA form, the CDR3 reads TGTGCCAGCACGGGGCGGGGGGGCTACAATGAGCAGTTCTTC. Translated, it gives CASTGRGGYNEQFF.

This clonotype was detected ten times or more. This chain connects TRBV20-1 to TRBJ2-2; D is undetermined. The CDR3 loop spans 12 amino acids. Trimming left V 8 bases short and J 0 bases short, with 7 bases between. From germline, CDR1 is DFQATT and CDR2 SNEGSKA (reference sequence). In nucleotides, the CDR3 is TGCAGTTCGTCAGCGAACACCGGGGAGCTGTTTTTT. The encoded protein is CSSSANTGELFF.

Many counts were recorded for this clonotype. The rearrangement joins TRBV5-1 to TRBJ1-1, with 7 bases fitting TRBD1. The CDR3 totals 14 residues. Trimming removed 5 bases from V and 0 bases from J; junction bases left unmatched: 4. CDR1 is SGHRS, CDR2 YFSETQ, per germline. This chain's CDR3 is CASRPGTVNTEAFF. The CDR3 region has the DNA TGCGCCAGCAGACCTGGGACAGTGAACACTGAAGCTTTCTTT.

This clonotype was recorded many times. The chain couples TRBV28 to TRBJ1-5; 10 bases are shared with TRBD1. Per the germline V gene, CDR1 is MDHEN and CDR2 is SYDVKM. The CDR3 sequence is 12 residues long. V gave up 5 bases and J gave up 10 bases; unmatched junction bases: 2. CDR3 loop: CASSRTGGPQHF. CDR3 coding DNA: TGTGCCAGCAGTCGGACAGGGGGTCCCCAGCATTTT.

As to this clonotype: This clone may be a read error of a much larger clone one base away. The CDR3 nucleotides are TGTGTCAGCACCCTCGCGCCCCAGGGCACCTACGAGCAGTACTTC. It is translated as CVSTLAPQGTYEQYF. The V and J genes are TRBV7-4 and TRBJ2-7, with D possibly TRBD1 on 5 matching bases. Germline V CDR1 and CDR2: SGHVT, SQSDAQ. The CDR3 spans 15 residues.

The rearrangement uses TRBV10-3 and TRBJ2-7; TRBD2 is a possible D gene (6 bases). The germline V gene encodes CDR1 ENHRY and CDR2 SYGVKD. Trimming removed 4 bases from V and 1 base from J, with 11 bases in between. The CDR3 spans 14 residues. CDR3 residues: CAISVRDFSYEQYF. For the CDR3, the DNA is TGTGCCATCAGTGTAAGGGACTTTTCCTACGAGCAGTACTTC.

The table lists this clonotype with many counts. The chain combines TRBV6-2 or TRBV6-3 with TRBJ2-2; D possibly corresponds to TRBD2 (5 bases). Germline assignment: CDR1 MNHEY and CDR2 SVGEGT. Trimming took off 5 bases at V and 2 bases at J, with 9 bases between the two ends. CDR3 size: 14 residues. This chain's CDR3 is CASSRTVNTGELFF. The CDR3 DNA follows: TGTGCCAGCAGTCGGACTGTAAACACCGGGGAGCTGTTTTTT.

This clonotype was recorded at least ten times. The gene calls are TRBV27 and TRBJ2-5, with D possibly matching TRBD2 (6 bases). Trimming pared 3 bases from V and 4 bases from J, leaving 12 bases between. The CDR3 loop spans 14 amino acids. The germline CDR1 and CDR2 sequences are MNHEY and SMNVEV (reference sequence). CDR3 region: CASSFRRGGETQYF. CDR3 DNA sequence: TGTGCCAGCAGTTTCCGGAGGGGCGGAGAGACCCAGTACTTC.

This clonotype was recorded a few times. This chain uses TRBV3-2 with TRBJ2-1; the table's D call TRBD1 went unverified against the DNA. TRBV3-2 is tagged as a pseudogene. CDR3 length: 17 amino acids. The CDR3 region is CASSLHSGTGVTLGQFF. The CDR3 coding sequence is TGTGCCAGCAGCCTTCACTCCGGGACAGGGGTTACTCTGGGGCAGTTCTTC.

This clonotype was observed a few times. This chain links TRBV30 with TRBJ2-3, with D perhaps TRBD1 (5 bases). V shed 2 bases and J shed 0 bases, with 12 bases lying between them. The CDR3 runs to 15 residues. Germline V gene data show CDR1 as GTSNPN and CDR2 as SVGIG (reference sequence). In DNA, the CDR3 is TGTGCCTGGAGTTTAGCAGGGTTCAGCACAGATACGCAGTATTTT. Its protein is CAWSLAGFSTDTQYF.